This T cell receptor (beta chain) was found in a study of blood T cell repertoires in COVID-19. As for the study in general: Researchers got acute and convalescent COVID-19 samples from the United States, Italy and Spain.

Assay: immunoSEQ multiplex PCR; the TCRdb copy retains only in-frame clones and omits some. This sample yields 180,000 or so clones, of which approximately 85% are seen a single time; around 4.9% belongs to the top ten. V was pared by 6 bases and J by 7 bases, with 9 bases between. There are 11 residues in the CDR3. Germline V gene lookup returns CDR1 MDHEN and CDR2 SYDVKM. Sample: peripheral blood. This clonotype originated in a woman of 80 years or more with acute or convalescent COVID-19. This sequence joins TRBV28 and TRBJ1-2; perhaps TRBD1 as D (5 bases). CDR3 region: CASSKTAGYTF. CDR3 sequence (DNA): TGTGCCAGCAGCAAGACAGCTGGCTACACCTTC.